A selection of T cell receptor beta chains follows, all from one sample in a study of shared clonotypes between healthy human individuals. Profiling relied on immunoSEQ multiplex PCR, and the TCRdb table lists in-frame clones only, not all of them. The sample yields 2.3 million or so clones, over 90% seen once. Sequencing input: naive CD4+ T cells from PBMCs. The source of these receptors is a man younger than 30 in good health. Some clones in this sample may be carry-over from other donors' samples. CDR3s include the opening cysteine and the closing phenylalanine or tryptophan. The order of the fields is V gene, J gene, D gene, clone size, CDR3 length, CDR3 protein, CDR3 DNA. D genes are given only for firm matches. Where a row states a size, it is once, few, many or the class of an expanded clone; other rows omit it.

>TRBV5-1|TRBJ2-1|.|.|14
CASSFGTTYNEQFF
TGCGCCAGCAGCTTCGGGACCACCTACAATGAGCAGTTCTTC
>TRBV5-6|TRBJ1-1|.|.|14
CASSLVGAGLKAFF
TGTGCCAGCAGCTTGGTCGGTGCGGGGTTGAAAGCTTTCTTT
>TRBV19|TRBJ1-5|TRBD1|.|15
CASSGQDYSNQPQHF
TGTGCCAGTAGCGGACAGGACTATAGCAATCAGCCCCAGCATTTT
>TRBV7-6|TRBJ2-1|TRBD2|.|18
CASSLAPQTSGTYNEQFF
TGTGCCAGCAGCTTAGCACCCCAAACTAGCGGAACTTACAATGAGCAGTTCTTC
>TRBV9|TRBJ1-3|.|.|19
CASSFTASTSGWSGNTIYF
TGTGCCAGCAGCTTCACCGCTTCTACCAGCGGGTGGTCTGGAAACACCATATATTTT
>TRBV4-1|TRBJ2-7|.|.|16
CASSQDWAGRIYEQYF
TGCGCCAGCAGCCAAGATTGGGCGGGGAGAATCTACGAGCAGTACTTC
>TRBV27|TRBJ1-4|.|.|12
CASSARNEKLFF
TGTGCCAGCAGCGCTCGAAATGAAAAACTGTTTTTT
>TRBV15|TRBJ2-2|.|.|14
CATSREPNTGELFF
TGTGCCACCAGCAGAGAACCGAACACCGGGGAGCTGTTTTTT
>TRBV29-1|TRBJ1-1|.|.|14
CSVPVGGLNTEAFF
TGCAGCGTCCCCGTCGGGGGCCTGAACACTGAAGCTTTCTTT
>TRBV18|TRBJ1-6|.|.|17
CASSPNLPSAYNSPLHF
TGTGCCAGCTCACCCAACCTCCCGAGCGCCTATAATTCACCCCTCCACTTT
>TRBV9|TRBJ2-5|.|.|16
CASSVSSTGPGETQYF
TGTGCCAGCAGCGTTTCCTCCACGGGGCCCGGGGAGACCCAGTACTTC
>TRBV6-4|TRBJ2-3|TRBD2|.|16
CASITPLAGGTDTQYF
TGTGCCAGCATTACACCTCTAGCGGGAGGGACAGATACGCAGTATTTT
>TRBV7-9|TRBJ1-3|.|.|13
CASSPDGVNTIYF
TGTGCCAGCAGCCCTGATGGGGTAAACACCATATATTTT
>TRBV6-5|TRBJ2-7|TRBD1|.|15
CASSQGQGASREQYF
TGTGCCAGCAGTCAGGGACAGGGGGCTTCGCGGGAGCAGTACTTC
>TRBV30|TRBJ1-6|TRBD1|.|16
CAWRFRGQGYNSPLHF
TGTGCCTGGAGGTTTCGGGGACAGGGATATAATTCACCCCTCCACTTT
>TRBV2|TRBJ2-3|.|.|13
CASSGGYSDTQYF
TGTGCCAGCAGTGGTGGCTATTCAGATACGCAGTATTTT
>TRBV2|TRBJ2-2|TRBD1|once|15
CASSGTGANTGELFF
TGTGCCAGCAGTGGGACAGGGGCGAACACCGGGGAGCTGTTTTTT
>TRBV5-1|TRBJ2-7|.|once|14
CASSLGQSDYEQYF
TGCGCCAGCAGCTTGGGACAGAGTGACTACGAGCAGTACTTC
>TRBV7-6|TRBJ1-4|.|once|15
CASSSSPSTNEKLFF
TGTGCCAGCAGCTCGAGCCCATCAACTAATGAAAAACTGTTTTTT
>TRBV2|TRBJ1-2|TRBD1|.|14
CASSAQGDSYGYTF
TGTGCCAGCAGTGCTCAAGGGGACAGCTATGGCTACACCTTC
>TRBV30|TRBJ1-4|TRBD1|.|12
CAWDREGEKLFF
TGTGCCTGGGACAGGGAGGGCGAAAAACTGTTTTTT
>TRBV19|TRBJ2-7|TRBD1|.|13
CASSMDREYEQYF
TGTGCCAGTAGTATGGACAGGGAGTACGAGCAGTACTTC
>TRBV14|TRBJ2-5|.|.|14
CASSQPGQVETQYF
TGTGCCAGCAGCCAACCTGGTCAGGTAGAGACCCAGTACTTC
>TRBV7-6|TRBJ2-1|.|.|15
CASSLGQLSYNEQFF
TGTGCCAGCAGCTTAGGTCAGCTCTCCTACAATGAGCAGTTCTTC
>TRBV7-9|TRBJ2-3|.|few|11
CASTTTDTQYF
TGTGCCAGCACCACTACAGATACGCAGTATTTT
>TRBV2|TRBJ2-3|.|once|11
CASSESDTQYF
TGTGCCAGCAGTGAGAGTGATACGCAGTATTTT
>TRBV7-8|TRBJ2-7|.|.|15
CASSFRDPTGYEQYF
TGTGCCAGCAGCTTCCGGGACCCTACCGGCTACGAGCAGTACTTC
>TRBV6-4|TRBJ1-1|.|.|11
CASSDSKEAFF
TGTGCCAGCAGTGACTCAAAAGAAGCTTTCTTT
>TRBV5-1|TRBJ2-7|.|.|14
CASSLEARGYEQYF
TGCGCCAGCAGCTTGGAGGCGCGGGGCTACGAGCAGTACTTC
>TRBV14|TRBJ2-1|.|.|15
CASSQGGYVYNEQFF
TGTGCCAGCAGCCAAGGAGGCTACGTATACAATGAGCAGTTCTTC
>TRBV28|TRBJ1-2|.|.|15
CASSNPGDLGYGYTF
TGTGCCAGCAGCAATCCAGGGGATCTTGGGTATGGCTACACCTTC
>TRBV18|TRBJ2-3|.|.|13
CASSPGGVDTQYF
TGTGCCAGCTCACCAGGAGGGGTAGATACGCAGTATTTT
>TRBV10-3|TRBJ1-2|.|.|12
CAISEYRDGYTF
TGTGCCATCAGTGAGTACAGGGATGGCTACACCTTC
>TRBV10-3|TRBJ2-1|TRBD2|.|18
CAISESGSGLAGNNEQFF
TGTGCCATCAGTGAGTCAGGGTCGGGGCTAGCGGGAAACAATGAGCAGTTCTTC
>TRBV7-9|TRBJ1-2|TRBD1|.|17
CASSLKTGQGVRYGYTF
TGTGCCAGCAGCTTAAAAACCGGACAGGGGGTGCGCTATGGCTACACCTTC
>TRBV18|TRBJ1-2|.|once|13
CASSPPSLYGYTF
TGTGCCAGCTCACCACCGTCCTTGTATGGCTACACCTTC
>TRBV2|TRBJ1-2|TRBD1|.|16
CASSRGTGETLYGYTF
TGTGCCAGCAGTAGGGGGACAGGGGAAACCCTCTATGGCTACACCTTC